This TCR beta chain was sequenced for a study of regulatory T cells in long-lasting Graves disease. Findings of the study overall: Accuracy may have suffered from the small sample size. The analysis examined peripheral blood only and excluded thyroid tissue.

This clonotype was picked up many times. Its antigen is as yet unknown. Libraries of TCR beta came from iRepertoire HTBI primers plus Arm-PCR of CDR3 regions. As processed by the authors: Samples revealed roughly 62 TRBV and roughly 15 TRBJ segments. TCRdb re-called the multiplex PCR reads with MiXCR, one entry per CDR3 protein. TCRdb, not the authors, supplied the V and J calls. The profile shows some 370,000 distinct CDR3 sequences, around 21% of them singletons. The time point here: persistent/refractory GD, antithyroid drugs over 5 years with positive TRAb. Extracted RNA from PBMCs served as the source of the TCR library. The source material was peripheral blood mononuclear cells (PBMCs), sampled when the disease was refractory, from a patient treated with antithyroid drugs. This clonotype originated in a female donor with Graves disease.

In nucleotides, the CDR3 is TGTGCCAGCAGCTTATCGGTACTAGCCGGCTCCTACGAGCAGTACTTC. This translates into CASSLSVLAGSYEQYF. This chain joins TRBV11-1 and TRBJ2-7; tentative D call: TRBD2 (6 bases). Germline CDR1 is SGHAT and CDR2 is FQDESV (reference sequence). V was trimmed by 2 bases and J by 0 bases, leaving 14 bases between them. This CDR3 is 16 amino acids long.